Shown below are 3 T cell receptor beta chains from a single sample sequenced in a study of blood T cell repertoires in COVID-19. The method was immunoSEQ multiplex PCR; TCRdb's version includes in-frame clones alone and lacks a portion of them. The sample records 250,000 to 300,000 clones, roughly nine tenths being singletons. Sequencing used peripheral blood. All receptors come from a woman aged 45 to 65 who had recovered from COVID-19.

This rearrangement joins TRBV28 to TRBJ2-1, with 13 bases lining up with TRBD2. Per the germline V gene, CDR1 is MDHEN and CDR2 is SYDVKM. This CDR3 region has 20 residues. J lost 0 bases, V lost 0 bases, and 8 bases had no gene match. This CDR3 is CASSLWEPGLAGFSYNEQFF. The DNA of the CDR3 is TGTGCCAGCAGTTTATGGGAACCGGGACTAGCGGGGTTCTCCTACAATGAGCAGTTCTTC. The full variable domain, rest sourced from reference TRBV28 and TRBJ2-1, is DVKVTQSSRYLVKRTGEKVFLECVQDMDHENMFWYRQDPGLGLRLIYFSYDVKMKEKGDIPEGYSVSREKKERFSLILESASTNQTSMYLCASSLWEPGLAGFSYNEQFFGPGTRLTVL.

The chain carries TRBV28 and TRBJ2-3; D remains ambiguous. Trimming removed 5 bases from V and 4 bases from J, with 7 bases in between. The CDR3 contains 12 residues. Germline lookup yields CDR1 MDHEN and CDR2 SYDVKM. The DNA for the CDR3 is TGTGCCAGCAGTGGCTGGTCAGATACGCAGTATTTT. Protein: CASSGWSDTQYF.

The chain is built from TRBV6-5 and TRBJ1-5; no definite D call. The CDR3 covers 14 residues. V lost 3 bases to trimming and J lost 5 bases, with 11 bases between them. In germline, CDR1 is MNHEY, CDR2 SVGAGI. CDR3 DNA sequence: TGTGCCAGCAGTTATGATGGAGGAGATCAGCCCCAGCATTTT. It is translated as CASSYDGGDQPQHF.